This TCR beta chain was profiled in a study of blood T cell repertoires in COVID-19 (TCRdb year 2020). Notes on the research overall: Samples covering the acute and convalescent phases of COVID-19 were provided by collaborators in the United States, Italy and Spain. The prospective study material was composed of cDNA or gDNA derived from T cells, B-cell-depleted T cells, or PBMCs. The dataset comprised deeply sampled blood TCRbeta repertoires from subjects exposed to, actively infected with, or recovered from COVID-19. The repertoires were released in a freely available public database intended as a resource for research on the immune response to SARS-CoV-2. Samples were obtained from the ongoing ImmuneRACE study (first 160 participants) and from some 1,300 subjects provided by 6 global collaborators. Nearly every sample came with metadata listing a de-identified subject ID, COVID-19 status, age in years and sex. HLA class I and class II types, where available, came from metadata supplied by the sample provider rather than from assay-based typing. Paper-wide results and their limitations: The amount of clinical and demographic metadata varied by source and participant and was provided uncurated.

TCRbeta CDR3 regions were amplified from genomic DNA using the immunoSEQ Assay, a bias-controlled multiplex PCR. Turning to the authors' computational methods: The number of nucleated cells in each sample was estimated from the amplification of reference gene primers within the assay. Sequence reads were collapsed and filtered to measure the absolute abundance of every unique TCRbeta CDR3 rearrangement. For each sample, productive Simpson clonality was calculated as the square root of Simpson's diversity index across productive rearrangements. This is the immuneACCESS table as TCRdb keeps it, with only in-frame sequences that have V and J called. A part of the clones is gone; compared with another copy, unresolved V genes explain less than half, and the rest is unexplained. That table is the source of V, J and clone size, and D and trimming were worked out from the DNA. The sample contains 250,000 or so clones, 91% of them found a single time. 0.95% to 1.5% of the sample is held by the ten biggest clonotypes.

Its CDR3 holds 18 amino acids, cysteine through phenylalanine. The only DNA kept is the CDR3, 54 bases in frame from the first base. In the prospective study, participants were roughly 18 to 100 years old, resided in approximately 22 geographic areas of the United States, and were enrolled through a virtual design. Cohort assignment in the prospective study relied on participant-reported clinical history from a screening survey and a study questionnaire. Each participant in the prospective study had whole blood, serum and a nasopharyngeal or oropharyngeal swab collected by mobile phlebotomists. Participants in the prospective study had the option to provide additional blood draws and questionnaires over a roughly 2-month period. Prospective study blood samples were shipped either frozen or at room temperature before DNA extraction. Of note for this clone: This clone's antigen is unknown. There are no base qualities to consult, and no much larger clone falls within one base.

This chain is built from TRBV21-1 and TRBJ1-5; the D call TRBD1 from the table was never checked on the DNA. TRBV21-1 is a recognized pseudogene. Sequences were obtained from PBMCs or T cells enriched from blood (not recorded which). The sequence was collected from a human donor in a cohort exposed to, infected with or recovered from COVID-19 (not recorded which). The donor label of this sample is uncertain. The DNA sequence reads TGTGCCAGCAGCGGGGGCCGGGACAGGGATTGGAGCAATCAGCCCCAGCATTTT. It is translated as CASSGGRDRDWSNQPQHF.